This is a list of T cell receptor beta chains from one sample in a study of beta chain features in type 1 diabetes. Clones were read by immunoSEQ multiplex PCR, and TCRdb kept only the in-frame ones, dropping some. The sample includes around 250,000 clones, approximately 15% of them seen just once. The sample was naive CD4+ T cells from blood. These receptors originate from a man younger than 40 with type 1 diabetes. CDR3s include the opening cysteine and the closing phenylalanine or tryptophan. The order of the fields is CDR3 length, J gene, V gene, CDR3 protein.

len: 11
j_gene: TRBJ2-1
v_gene: TRBV11-2
CDR3aa: CASSYYNEQFF

len: 13
j_gene: TRBJ1-5
v_gene: TRBV10-2
CDR3aa: CASSASEGQPQHF

len: 14
j_gene: TRBJ2-7
v_gene: TRBV7-9
CDR3aa: CASSTSGKTYEQYF

len: 13
j_gene: TRBJ2-7
v_gene: TRBV29-1
CDR3aa: CSARRTGGDEQYF

len: 14
j_gene: TRBJ1-5
v_gene: TRBV6-1
CDR3aa: CATPGHYSNQPQHF

len: 17
j_gene: TRBJ2-1
v_gene: TRBV6-1
CDR3aa: CASSEAVWSSGVNEQFF

len: 15
j_gene: TRBJ2-5
v_gene: TRBV30
CDR3aa: CASGTGTPEGETQYF

len: 15
j_gene: TRBJ1-6
v_gene: TRBV19
CDR3aa: CASKASGINNSPLHF

len: 16
j_gene: TRBJ2-1
v_gene: TRBV5-1
CDR3aa: CASSLAPGQGYNEQFF

len: 13
j_gene: TRBJ2-3
v_gene: TRBV19
CDR3aa: CATHTGGTDTQYF

len: 14
j_gene: TRBJ1-2
v_gene: TRBV30
CDR3aa: CAWSVNPRGPPNTF

len: 12
j_gene: TRBJ1-2
v_gene: TRBV5-1
CDR3aa: CASSLGSYGYTF

len: 12
j_gene: TRBJ1-3
v_gene: TRBV30
CDR3aa: CAWRSSGNTIYF

len: 16
j_gene: TRBJ2-3
v_gene: TRBV5-1
CDR3aa: CASSLGRTASTDTQYF

len: 14
j_gene: TRBJ2-7
v_gene: TRBV6-5
CDR3aa: CASSSSGGTYEQYF

len: 14
j_gene: TRBJ2-7
v_gene: TRBV19
CDR3aa: CASSEAVSSYEQYF

len: 15
j_gene: TRBJ2-7
v_gene: TRBV6-5
CDR3aa: CASSYSPRGGGEQYF

len: 15
j_gene: TRBJ2-5
v_gene: TRBV7-9
CDR3aa: CASSPTGTRGETQYF

len: 14
j_gene: TRBJ2-1
v_gene: TRBV5-4
CDR3aa: CASNRDRGYNEQFF

len: 15
j_gene: TRBJ2-7
v_gene: TRBV5-1
CDR3aa: CASSPGWRTTYEQYF

len: 14
j_gene: TRBJ2-7
v_gene: TRBV10-1
CDR3aa: CASSAGTGLYEQYF

len: 14
j_gene: TRBJ1-5
v_gene: TRBV4-2
CDR3aa: CASSRDRVHQPQHF

len: 14
j_gene: TRBJ2-5
v_gene: TRBV7-8
CDR3aa: CASTIAQREETQYF

len: 12
j_gene: TRBJ1-6
v_gene: TRBV2
CDR3aa: CASRQTNSPLHF

len: 13
j_gene: TRBJ2-2
v_gene: TRBV10-3
CDR3aa: CAIKEREPGELFF

len: 19
j_gene: TRBJ2-1
v_gene: TRBV9
CDR3aa: CASSAAGTSGRGTYNEQFF

len: 11
j_gene: TRBJ1-4
v_gene: TRBV30
CDR3aa: CAWREREKLFF

len: 17
j_gene: TRBJ2-6
v_gene: TRBV5-1
CDR3aa: CASSLRQGVTGANVLTF

len: 15
j_gene: TRBJ2-7
v_gene: TRBV4-1
CDR3aa: CASSPSGTGEGEQYF

len: 15
j_gene: TRBJ1-2
v_gene: TRBV5-4
CDR3aa: CASSPGQGASYGYTF

len: 11
j_gene: TRBJ1-1
v_gene: TRBV7-9
CDR3aa: CASSVNTEAFF

len: 14
j_gene: TRBJ2-5
v_gene: TRBV30
CDR3aa: CAWRGPGKQETQYF

len: 12
j_gene: TRBJ1-1
v_gene: TRBV6-1
CDR3aa: CASNRVVTEAFF

len: 17
j_gene: TRBJ1-2
v_gene: TRBV5-1
CDR3aa: CASSSAGDSSHNYGYTF

len: 12
j_gene: TRBJ2-1
v_gene: TRBV4-1
CDR3aa: CASSQQTSEKFF

len: 15
j_gene: TRBJ1-6
v_gene: TRBV7-8
CDR3aa: CASSLATGLNSPLHF

len: 15
j_gene: TRBJ2-7
v_gene: TRBV5-1
CDR3aa: CASSSIAGGSYEQYF

len: 14
j_gene: TRBJ2-7
v_gene: TRBV9
CDR3aa: CASSVSSGLDEQYF

len: 15
j_gene: TRBJ1-6
v_gene: TRBV30
CDR3aa: CAWSPGRGGLSPLHF

len: 14
j_gene: TRBJ2-5
v_gene: TRBV13
CDR3aa: CASSLPDRTGTQYF

len: 14
j_gene: TRBJ1-1
v_gene: TRBV30
CDR3aa: CAWSPQTWDTEAFF

len: 14
j_gene: TRBJ2-5
v_gene: TRBV5-1
CDR3aa: CASSNSGNQETQYF

len: 15
j_gene: TRBJ2-7
v_gene: TRBV30
CDR3aa: CAWSVHWRESYEQYF

len: 14
j_gene: TRBJ2-7
v_gene: TRBV7-2
CDR3aa: CASSPGRWSYEQYF

len: 18
j_gene: TRBJ2-6
v_gene: TRBV29-1
CDR3aa: CSAGELAGAHPGANVLTF

len: 13
j_gene: TRBJ2-7
v_gene: TRBV5-1
CDR3aa: CASSLSGGYEQYF

len: 16
j_gene: TRBJ2-2
v_gene: TRBV18
CDR3aa: CASSPELARNTGELFF

len: 15
j_gene: TRBJ2-3
v_gene: TRBV27
CDR3aa: CASSPDRGYTDTQYF

len: 15
j_gene: NA
v_gene: TRBV30
CDR3aa: CAWGPGLIPPYEQYF